These T cell receptor beta chains were read from a single sample in a study of T cell responses to AZD1222 COVID-19 vaccine. Repertoires were generated with immunoSEQ multiplex PCR, while TCRdb's copy carries only in-frame clones and drops some. This sample has approximately 26,000 clones, with around 86% found just once. The starting material was peripheral blood, obtained on day 0 of AZD1222 vaccination. Receptors originate from an adult in good health. Each CDR3 is given with its conserved first and last residue. A D gene is named only where the DNA matches it firmly.

V	D	J	CDR3
TRBV5-1	.	TRBJ2-7	CASSLAPGAYEQYF
TRBV28	TRBD2	TRBJ2-3	CASSLPLAGGTDTQYF
TRBV5-1	TRBD1	TRBJ2-1	CASSLVQGARNEQFF
TRBV4-1	.	TRBJ2-7	CASSQGALRERSYEQYF
TRBV5-4	TRBD1	TRBJ1-2	CASSPQAGGAYGYTF
TRBV7-6	TRBD1	TRBJ2-6	CASSLFTGTALSWANVLTF
TRBV19	TRBD2	TRBJ2-1	CASSIHARASGLYNEQFF
TRBV19	TRBD1	TRBJ1-6	CASRTGYNSPLHF
TRBV19	.	TRBJ1-1	CASSMLWGSTEAFF
TRBV6-5	TRBD1	TRBJ1-5	CASSRDRRSQPQHF
TRBV29-1	.	TRBJ1-1	CSVVSRDGTEAFF
TRBV5-1	.	TRBJ1-1	CASRGGPTEAFF
TRBV30	.	TRBJ1-1	CAWTPGDTEAFF
TRBV1	.	TRBJ1-1	CTSSQLKGPKNTEAFF
TRBV19	.	TRBJ2-3	CASSREFVGGQYF